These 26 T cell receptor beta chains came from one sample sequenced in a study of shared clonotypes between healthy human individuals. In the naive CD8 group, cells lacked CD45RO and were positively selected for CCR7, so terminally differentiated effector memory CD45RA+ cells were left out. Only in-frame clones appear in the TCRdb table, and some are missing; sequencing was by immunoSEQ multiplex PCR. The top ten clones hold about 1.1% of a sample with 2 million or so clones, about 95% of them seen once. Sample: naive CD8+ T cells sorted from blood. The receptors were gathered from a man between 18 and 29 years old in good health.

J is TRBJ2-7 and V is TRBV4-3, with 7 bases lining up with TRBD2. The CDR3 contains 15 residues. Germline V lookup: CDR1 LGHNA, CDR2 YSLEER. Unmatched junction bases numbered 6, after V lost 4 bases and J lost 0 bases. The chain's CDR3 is CASSPGPSGSYEQYF. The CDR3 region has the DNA TGCGCCAGCAGCCCTGGGCCTAGCGGCTCCTACGAGCAGTACTTC.

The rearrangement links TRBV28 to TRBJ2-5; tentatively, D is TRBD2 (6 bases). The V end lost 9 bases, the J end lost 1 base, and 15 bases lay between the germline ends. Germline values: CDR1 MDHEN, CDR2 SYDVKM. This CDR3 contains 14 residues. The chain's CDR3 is CASYQSGGQETQYF. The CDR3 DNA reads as TGTGCCAGTTATCAGTCCGGGGGCCAAGAGACCCAGTACTTC.

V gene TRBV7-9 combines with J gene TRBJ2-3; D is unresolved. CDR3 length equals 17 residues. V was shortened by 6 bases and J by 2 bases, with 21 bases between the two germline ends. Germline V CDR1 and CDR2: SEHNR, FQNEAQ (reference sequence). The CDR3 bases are TGTGCCAGCAGTCCCCCGGGCCAGTACCGTTACACAGATACGCAGTATTTT. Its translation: CASSPPGQYRYTDTQYF.

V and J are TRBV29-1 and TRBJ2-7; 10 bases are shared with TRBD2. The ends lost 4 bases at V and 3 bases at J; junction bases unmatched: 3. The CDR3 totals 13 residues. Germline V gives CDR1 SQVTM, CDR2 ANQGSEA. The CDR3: CSVGASGSYEQYF. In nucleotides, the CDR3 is TGCAGCGTTGGGGCTAGCGGGAGCTACGAGCAGTACTTC.

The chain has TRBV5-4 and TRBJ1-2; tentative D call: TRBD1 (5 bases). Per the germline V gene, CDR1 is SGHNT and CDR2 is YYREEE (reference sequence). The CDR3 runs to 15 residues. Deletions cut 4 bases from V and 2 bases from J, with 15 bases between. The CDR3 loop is CASSELDNGNYGYTF. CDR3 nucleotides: TGTGCCAGCAGCGAGCTGGACAACGGCAACTATGGCTACACCTTC.

The DNA of the CDR3 is TGTGCCAGCAGTTTCTCCGGGGCCGGGGAGCTGTTTTTT. Translation: CASSFSGAGELFF. This chain uses TRBV27 with TRBJ2-2; a possible D gene is TRBD2 (5 bases). The length of the CDR3 is 13 residues. Germline V lookup: CDR1 MNHEY, CDR2 SMNVEV (reference sequence). With 3 bases removed from V and 6 bases from J, the gap between germline ends came to 8 bases.

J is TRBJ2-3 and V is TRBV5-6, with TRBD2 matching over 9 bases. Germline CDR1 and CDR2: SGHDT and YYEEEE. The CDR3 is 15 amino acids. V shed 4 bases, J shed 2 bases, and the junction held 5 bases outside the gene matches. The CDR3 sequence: CASSLAGGTTDTQYF. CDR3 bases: TGTGCCAGCAGCCTGGCGGGGGGGACCACAGATACGCAGTATTTT.

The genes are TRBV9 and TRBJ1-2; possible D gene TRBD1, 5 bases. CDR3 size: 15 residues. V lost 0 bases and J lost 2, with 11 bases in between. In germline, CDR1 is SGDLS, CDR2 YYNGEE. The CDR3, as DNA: TGTGCCAGCAGCGTAGATTTGGGGCTAAACTATGGCTACACCTTC. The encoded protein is CASSVDLGLNYGYTF.

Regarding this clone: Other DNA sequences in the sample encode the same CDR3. CDR3 sequence reads: CASSLVGSNTEAFF. CDR3 nucleotide sequence: TGTGCCAGCAGTTTAGTGGGATCGAACACTGAAGCTTTCTTT. V is TRBV27 and J is TRBJ1-1, with unresolved D. V was trimmed by 2 bases and J by 1 base, leaving 8 bases between them. CDR1 is MNHEY, CDR2 SMNVEV, per germline (reference sequence). The CDR3 length is 14 residues.

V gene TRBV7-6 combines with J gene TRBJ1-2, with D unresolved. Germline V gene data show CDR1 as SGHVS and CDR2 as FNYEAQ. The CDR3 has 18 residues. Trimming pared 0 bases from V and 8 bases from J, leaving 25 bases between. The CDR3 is CASSLAAPGSVLELGYTF. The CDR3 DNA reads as TGTGCCAGCAGCTTAGCTGCACCCGGGTCTGTCTTAGAGTTAGGCTACACCTTC.

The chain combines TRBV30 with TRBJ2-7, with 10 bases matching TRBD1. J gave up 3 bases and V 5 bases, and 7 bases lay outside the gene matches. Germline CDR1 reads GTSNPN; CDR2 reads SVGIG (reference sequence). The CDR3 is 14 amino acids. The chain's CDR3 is CAWWDRDRGYEQYF. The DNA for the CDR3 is TGTGCCTGGTGGGACCGGGACAGGGGCTACGAGCAGTACTTC.

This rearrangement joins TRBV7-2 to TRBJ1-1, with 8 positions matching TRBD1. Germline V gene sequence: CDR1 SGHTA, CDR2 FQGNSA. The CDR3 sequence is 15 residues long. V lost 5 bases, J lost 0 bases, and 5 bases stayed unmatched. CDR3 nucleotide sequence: TGTGCCAGCAGCCCTCGGGACAGGTTGAACACTGAAGCTTTCTTT. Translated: CASSPRDRLNTEAFF.

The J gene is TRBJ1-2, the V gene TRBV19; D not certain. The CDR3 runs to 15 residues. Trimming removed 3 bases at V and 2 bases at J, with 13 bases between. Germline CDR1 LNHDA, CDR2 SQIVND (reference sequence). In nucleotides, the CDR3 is TGTGCCAGTAGTATTAGCCTCCCTTCGAACTATGGCTACACCTTC. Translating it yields CASSISLPSNYGYTF.

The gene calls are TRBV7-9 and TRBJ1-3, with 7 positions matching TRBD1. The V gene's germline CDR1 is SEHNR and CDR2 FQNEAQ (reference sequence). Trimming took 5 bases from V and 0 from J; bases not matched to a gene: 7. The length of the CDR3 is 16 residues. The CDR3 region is CASSGRDRSSGNTIYF. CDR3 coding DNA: TGTGCCAGCAGCGGTCGGGACAGAAGCTCTGGAAACACCATATATTTT.

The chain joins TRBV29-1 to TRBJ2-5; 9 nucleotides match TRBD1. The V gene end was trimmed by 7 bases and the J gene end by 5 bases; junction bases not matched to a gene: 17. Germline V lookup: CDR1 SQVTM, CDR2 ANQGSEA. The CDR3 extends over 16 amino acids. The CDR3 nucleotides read TGCAGCGCCGAAGTCTTACAGGGGGCGTCATGGGAGACCCAGTACTTC. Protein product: CSAEVLQGASWETQYF.

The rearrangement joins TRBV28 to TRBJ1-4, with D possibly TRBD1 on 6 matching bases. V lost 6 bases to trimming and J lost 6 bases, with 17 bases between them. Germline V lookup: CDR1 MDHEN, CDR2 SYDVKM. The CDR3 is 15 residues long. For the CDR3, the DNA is TGTGCCAGCAGAACCCCAGGGGCCCTACATGAAAAACTGTTTTTT. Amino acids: CASRTPGALHEKLFF.

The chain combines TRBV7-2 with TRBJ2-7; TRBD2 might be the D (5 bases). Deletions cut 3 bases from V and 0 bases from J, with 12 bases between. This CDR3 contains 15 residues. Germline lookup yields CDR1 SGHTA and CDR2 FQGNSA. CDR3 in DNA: TGTGCCAGCAGCTTCGAGGGCATTAGCTCCTACGAGCAGTACTTC. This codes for CASSFEGISSYEQYF.

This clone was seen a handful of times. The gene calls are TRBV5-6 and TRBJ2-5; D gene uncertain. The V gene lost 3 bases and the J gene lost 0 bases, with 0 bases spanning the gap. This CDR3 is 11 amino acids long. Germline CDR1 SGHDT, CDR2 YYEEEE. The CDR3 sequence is CASSYQETQYF. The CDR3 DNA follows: TGTGCCAGCAGCTACCAAGAGACCCAGTACTTC.

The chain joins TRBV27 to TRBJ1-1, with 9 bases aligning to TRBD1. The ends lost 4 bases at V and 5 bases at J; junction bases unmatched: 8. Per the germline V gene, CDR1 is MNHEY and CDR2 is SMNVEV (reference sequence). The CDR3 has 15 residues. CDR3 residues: CASSSRTGGWTEAFF. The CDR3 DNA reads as TGTGCCAGCAGTTCCAGAACAGGGGGCTGGACTGAAGCTTTCTTT.

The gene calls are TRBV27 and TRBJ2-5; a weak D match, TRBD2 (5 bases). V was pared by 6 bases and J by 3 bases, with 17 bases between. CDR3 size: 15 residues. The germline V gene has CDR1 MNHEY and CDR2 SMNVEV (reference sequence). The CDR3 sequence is CASSPWRRGKETQYF. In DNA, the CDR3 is TGTGCCAGCAGCCCATGGAGGAGAGGAAAAGAGACCCAGTACTTC.

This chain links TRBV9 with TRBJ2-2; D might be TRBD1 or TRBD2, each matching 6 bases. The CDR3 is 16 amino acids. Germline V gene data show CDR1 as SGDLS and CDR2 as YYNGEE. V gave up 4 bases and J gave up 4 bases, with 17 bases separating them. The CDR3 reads CASSPTVGGGTGELFF. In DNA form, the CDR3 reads TGTGCCAGCAGCCCGACGGTGGGGGGCGGCACCGGGGAGCTGTTTTTT.

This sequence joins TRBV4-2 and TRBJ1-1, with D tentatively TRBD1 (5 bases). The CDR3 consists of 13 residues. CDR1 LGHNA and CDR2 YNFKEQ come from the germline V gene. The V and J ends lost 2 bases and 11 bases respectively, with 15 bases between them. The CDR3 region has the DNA TGTGCCAGCAGCCAAACGACAGCCCTCCGGGCTTTCTTT. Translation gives CASSQTTALRAFF.

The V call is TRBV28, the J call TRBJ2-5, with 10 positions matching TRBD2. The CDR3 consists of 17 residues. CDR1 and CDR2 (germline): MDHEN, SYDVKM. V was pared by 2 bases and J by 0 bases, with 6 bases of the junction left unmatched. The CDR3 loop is CASSLGLAGAYQETQYF. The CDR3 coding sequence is TGTGCCAGCAGTTTAGGGCTAGCGGGGGCGTACCAAGAGACCCAGTACTTC.

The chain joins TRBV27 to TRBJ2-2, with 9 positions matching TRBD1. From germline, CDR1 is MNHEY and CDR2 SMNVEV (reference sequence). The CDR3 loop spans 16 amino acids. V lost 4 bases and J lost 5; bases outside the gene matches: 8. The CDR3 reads CASSSRDRVGTGELFF. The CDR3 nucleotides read TGTGCCAGCAGTTCCCGGGACAGGGTGGGGACCGGGGAGCTGTTTTTT.

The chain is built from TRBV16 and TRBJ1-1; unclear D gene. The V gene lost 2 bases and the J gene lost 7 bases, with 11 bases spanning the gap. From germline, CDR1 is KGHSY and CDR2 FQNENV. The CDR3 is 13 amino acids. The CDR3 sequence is CASSQIPTDEAFF. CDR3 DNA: TGTGCCAGCAGCCAAATCCCGACGGATGAAGCTTTCTTT.

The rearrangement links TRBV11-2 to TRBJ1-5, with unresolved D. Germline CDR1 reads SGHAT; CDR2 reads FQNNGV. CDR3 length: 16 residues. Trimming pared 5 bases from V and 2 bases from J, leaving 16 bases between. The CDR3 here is CASSPEADFGNQPQHF. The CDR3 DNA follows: TGTGCCAGCAGCCCCGAGGCGGATTTTGGCAATCAGCCCCAGCATTTT.